Sequencing of this T cell receptor beta chain was carried out in a study of T cell responses to AZD1222 COVID-19 vaccine. General observations from the study: Receipt of two AZD1222 doses was followed by a rise in Spike-specific TCR breadth and depth. Recipients of AZD1222 seropositive at baseline numbered only 5 or 6.

Germline CDR1 LNHDA, CDR2 SQIVND (reference sequence). The V end lost 2 bases, the J end lost 2 bases, and 13 bases lay between the germline ends. This CDR3 is 16 amino acids long. To note about this clone: What it binds is unknown.

The method was immunoSEQ multiplex PCR; TCRdb's version includes in-frame clones alone and lacks a portion of them. The table lists some 150,000 clones, 90% of them singletons. The source was peripheral blood, collected 28 days after the second AZD1222 dose. The TCR comes from an adult who received the AZD1222 COVID-19 vaccine. The chain is built from TRBV19 and TRBJ1-5; D perhaps matches TRBD1 (5 bases). The CDR3 region has the DNA TGTGCCAGTAGTATACCACAGGAACCCCGCAATCAGCCCCAGCATTTT. Translation: CASSIPQEPRNQPQHF.